The rows below give T cell receptor beta chains drawn from one sample of a study of blood T cell repertoires in COVID-19. Data came from immunoSEQ multiplex PCR; TCRdb stores just in-frame clones and leaves some out. This repertoire shows approximately 260,000 clones, about 87% found once; its top ten account for 8% to 9.5%. The sequenced sample was peripheral blood. The receptors originated from a human donor in a cohort sampled during active COVID-19. Both conserved end residues are part of each CDR3. The order of the fields is V gene, CDR3 protein.

TRBV7-9,CASPTYGSSNQPQHF
TRBV7-2,CASSSSQKGEKLFF
TRBV5-4,CASSPVQGSTGELFF
TRBV11-2,CASSRTVYEQYF
TRBV29-1,CSVEPLGLAGGPTGELFF
TRBV2,CASRDIGTSNYGYTF
TRBV19,CASSRGLAVTDSGANVLTF
TRBV9,CASSVVEGAPFF
TRBV19,CASSTGLAGGQKQYF
TRBV3-1/TRBV3-2,CASSQETRASGSNSLYEQYF
TRBV27,CASSLYGGGASSYEQYF
TRBV5-4,CASSLMLAGRETQYF
TRBV6-5,CASRTGEGGYTF
TRBV5-1,CASSLVLAGGEQYF
TRBV3-1/TRBV3-2,CASSQNRQGFGEQYF
TRBV4-3,CASSQEGSEDRGQMNYGYTF
TRBV5-1,CASSFGTGVNQPQHF